The sequence of this T cell receptor (beta chain) was determined in a study of graft-versus-host responses after intestinal transplantation. Looking at the study overall: Anti-thymocyte globulin served as induction for all recipients, who then took tacrolimus and steroids for about 3 years. Overall study results and limits: Maximum circulating GvH clone levels tracked with early post-transplant HvG decreases. Investigators detected GvH clones in recipient marrow, with some emerging earlier in ileum or blood.

Germline CDR1 SGHVS, CDR2 FNYEAQ. Trimming took off 5 bases at V and 9 bases at J, with 19 bases between the two ends. This CDR3 comprises 15 residues. On this clone itself: Antigen: not known.

Profiled with immunoSEQ multiplex PCR; TCRdb holds only in-frame clones, not every one. Of around 90,000 clones listed, 80% to 95% are singletons. The sequence was collected from a human donor who received an intestinal transplant. The starting material was unstimulated CD8+ T cells sorted from spleen or lymph node cells, obtained before intestinal transplant. The J gene is TRBJ2-2, the V gene TRBV7-6, with D hard to call. CDR3 sequence: CASSLLETRERELFF. The CDR3 bases are TGTGCCAGCAGCCTTCTAGAGACGCGAGAGAGGGAGCTGTTTTTT.